This TCR beta chain was recovered during a study of shared clonotypes between healthy human individuals. Profiled with immunoSEQ multiplex PCR; TCRdb holds only in-frame clones, not every one. The sample lists about 2.5 million clones, under 95% seen once, with approximately 0.4% in the top ten. Trimming shortened V by 3 bases and J by 2 bases, and 29 bases separated the two germline ends. The CDR3 length is 19 residues. CDR1 and CDR2 (germline): GTSNPN, SVGIG (reference sequence). This sequence was found in a man aged 18 to 30 in good health. Some clones in this sample may be carry-over from other donors' samples. The source material was naive CD4+ T cells from PBMCs. Sample subset: CD45RA+ positively selected. The chain uses TRBV30 and TRBJ2-7; TRBD2 is a possible D gene (5 bases). This CDR3 reads CAWSARPPWAGKTPYEQYF. CDR3 nucleotides: TGTGCCTGGAGCGCACGACCCCCTTGGGCGGGCAAGACCCCCTACGAGCAGTACTTC.